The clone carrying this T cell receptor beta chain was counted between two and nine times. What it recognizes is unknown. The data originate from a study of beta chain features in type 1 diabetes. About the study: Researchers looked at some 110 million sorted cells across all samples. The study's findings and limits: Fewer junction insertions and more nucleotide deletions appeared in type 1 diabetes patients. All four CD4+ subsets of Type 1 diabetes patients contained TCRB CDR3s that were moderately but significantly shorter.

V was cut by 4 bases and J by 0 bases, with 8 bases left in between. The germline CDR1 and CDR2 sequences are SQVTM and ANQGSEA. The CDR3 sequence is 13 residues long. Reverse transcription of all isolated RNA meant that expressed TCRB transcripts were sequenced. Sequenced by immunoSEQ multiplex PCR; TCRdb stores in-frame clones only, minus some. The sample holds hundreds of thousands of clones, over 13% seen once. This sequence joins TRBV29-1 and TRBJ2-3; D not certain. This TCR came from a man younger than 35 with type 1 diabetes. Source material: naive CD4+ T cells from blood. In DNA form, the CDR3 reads TGCAGCGTTGCCGGCAGAAGCACAGATACGCAGTATTTT. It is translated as CSVAGRSTDTQYF.